The 5 T cell receptor beta chains presented below share a single source sample, sequenced in a study of blood T cells in healthy people across ages. The second PCR ran roughly 7 to 12 cycles with a sample-barcoded 5' primer and J-beta primers. Via MiXCR, TCRdb re-called the 5' RACE reads, giving one row per CDR3 protein. The repertoire holds approximately 1.5 million distinct CDR3 sequences, with roughly two fifths as singletons. Material: blood. Receptors were obtained from a woman younger than 30 in good health.

This clonotype was recorded a few times. V is TRBV6-5 and J is TRBJ2-1; D is possibly TRBD2 (6 bases). The CDR3 runs to 11 residues. Germline lookup yields CDR1 MNHEY and CDR2 SVGAGI. V gave up 5 bases and J gave up 8 bases, with 7 bases separating them. The DNA of the CDR3 is TGTGCCAGCAGTGGGGGGTATGAGCAGTTCTTC. The encoded protein is CASSGGYEQFF.

Of note for this clonotype: The junction does not match germline at one end; this may be a read error. The chain is built from TRBV6-6 and TRBJ2-6, with D possibly being TRBD1 or TRBD2 (5 bases each). The CDR3 runs to 16 residues. Germline CDR1 and CDR2: MNHNY and SVGAGI (reference sequence). Here the CDR3 reads CASSSREGPGANVPTF. DNA for the CDR3: TGTGCCAGCAGTTCCCGCGAGGGACCCGGGGCCAACGTCCCGACTTTC.

The rearrangement uses TRBV5-1 and TRBJ2-7; 9 bases agree with TRBD1. Germline CDR1 and CDR2: SGHRS and YFSETQ. Losses at the gene ends were 5 bases for V and 6 bases for J; bases not matched to a gene: 6. CDR3 length: 13 amino acids. The CDR3 nucleotides read TGCGCCAGCAGAGCGGACAGGGGTACCGAGCAGTACTTC. Translation: CASRADRGTEQYF.

Note on this clonotype: Relative to the germline gene, one junction end is altered; a read error may explain this. The chain couples TRBV7-9 to TRBJ1-4; D might be TRBD1 (5 bases). The CDR3 extends over 15 amino acids. Per the germline V gene, CDR1 is SEHNR and CDR2 is FQNEAQ (reference sequence). This CDR3 reads CASKPSLQAKEKLFF. DNA for the CDR3: TGTGCCAGCAAACCATCGTTACAGGCTAAGGAAAAACTGTTTTTT.

The sample holds a few counts of this clonotype. The rearrangement uses TRBV6-1 and TRBJ2-1; 8 positions agree with TRBD2. V lost 4 bases to trimming and J lost 14 bases; unmatched junction nucleotides: 10. There are 13 residues in the CDR3. From germline, CDR1 is MNHNS and CDR2 SASEGT. The CDR3 DNA reads TGTGCCAGCAGTGTACTCCGGGAGGGCCGTGAGTTCTTC. This sequence encodes CASSVLREGREFF.